This entry is about one T cell receptor (beta chain). A read error may account for a junction end that differs from germline. The data were taken from a study of T cell changes during pregnancy in multiple sclerosis. TCRdb's copy holds only in-frame clones and misses some; the assay was immunoSEQ multiplex PCR. The data hold about 24,000 clones, with over 80% observed a single time. The length of the CDR3 is 9 residues. Per germline, CDR1 SGHNT and CDR2 YYREEE (reference sequence). The TCR comes from a female donor in good health, enrolled as a control in a pregnancy study. V is TRBV5-4 and J is TRBJ1-2; D gene ambiguous. The starting material was CD8+ T cells from peripheral blood mononuclear cells, obtained in the first trimester of pregnancy. CDR3 residues: CASSSPPLF. DNA of the CDR3: TGTGCCAGCAGCTCCCCTCCACTATTC.